This T cell receptor (beta chain) was recorded in a study of blood T cell repertoires in COVID-19. The CDR3 is 13 amino acids. Trimming shortened V by 1 base and J by 7 bases, and 8 bases separated the two germline ends. Assay: immunoSEQ multiplex PCR; the TCRdb copy retains only in-frame clones and omits some. The sample carries over 350,000 clones, about 90% recorded once. V usage is TRBV12-3 or TRBV12-4 and J usage is TRBJ2-4; D is perhaps TRBD2 (6 bases). The receptor was derived from a woman aged 18 to 35 with acute COVID-19. Source material: PBMCs or T cells enriched from blood (not recorded which). CDR3 in DNA: TGTGCCAGCAGTTTAGGGGGGGTTAACATTCAGTACTTC. Translating gives CASSLGGVNIQYF.